The present entry profiles one TCR beta chain with its context. Repertoires were generated with immunoSEQ multiplex PCR, while TCRdb's copy carries only in-frame clones and drops some. The repertoire shows approximately 190,000 clones; the top ten hold roughly 2%. Per the germline V gene, CDR1 is SGHRS and CDR2 is YFSETQ. The germline V and J ends were trimmed by 4 bases and 1 base, with 14 bases remaining between them. The length of the CDR3 is 15 residues. The source of the sample is a study of control samples from healthy donors and cancer patients. Sequences were obtained from blood. The sequence derives from a woman aged 25 to 39 in good health. The chain couples TRBV5-1 to TRBJ1-2, with a tentative D call TRBD1 (6 bases). CDR3 region: CASSPNSGVNYGYTF. In nucleotides, the CDR3 is TGCGCCAGCAGCCCGAATTCAGGGGTTAACTATGGCTACACCTTC.